This T cell receptor beta chain comes out of a study of shared T cell receptors in the human thymus. Produced via immunoSEQ multiplex PCR; TCRdb's table is partial and in-frame only. This sample has 600,000 or so clones, with over 75% found just once. V shed 2 bases and J 0 bases; nucleotides not matched to a gene: 17. The CDR3 spans 21 residues. Germline V CDR1 and CDR2: MDHEN, SYDVKM. These data were also filed under a second study, of human thymus T cells. In that study: Donation was from healthy Finnish infants who were having corrective surgery that addressed congenital heart defects. The source of the thymus tissue was resections taken during corrective heart surgery. Within thymic and blood repertoires, V and J gene usage appeared to be biased. Related research reported highly overlapping thymic repertoires among unrelated individuals.

The chain combines TRBV28 with TRBJ1-5, with 9 positions matching TRBD1. Sequenced input: thymocytes. The receptor was isolated from a boy under two years old with a congenital heart defect. Here the CDR3 reads CASSLRTGDRGKNYSNQPQHF. CDR3 sequence (DNA): TGTGCCAGCAGTTTACGGACAGGAGACAGGGGGAAAAACTATAGCAATCAGCCCCAGCATTTT.